This T cell receptor (beta chain) appears in the sequencing data of a study of long-term antiretroviral therapy in people with HIV. The CDR3 runs to 14 residues. Trimming removed 2 bases from V and 8 bases from J, with 13 bases in between. The germline V gene encodes CDR1 SGHRS and CDR2 YFSETQ. They ran version v3.0 of the immunoSEQ assay at survey level. Method: immunoSEQ multiplex PCR; TCRdb's copy keeps in-frame clones and lacks some. The data show roughly 28,000 clones, 85% to 95% seen once. This chain uses TRBV5-1 with TRBJ1-4, with D tentatively TRBD1 (5 bases). This specimen consisted of unsorted PBMCs, obtained 5.3 years after starting antiretroviral therapy. This receptor was obtained from a man aged 50 to 59 with HIV. The chain's CDR3 is CASSFGQGGEKLFF. The CDR3 region has the DNA TGCGCCAGCAGCTTCGGCCAGGGCGGGGAAAAACTGTTTTTT.